The clone carrying this T cell receptor (beta chain) has a count of ten or more. The antigen is unknown. The source of the sample is a study of Graves' ophthalmopathy and Graves' hyperthyroidism. Notes on the study in general: Most expanded clonotypes from thyroid (those above 0.001 frequency) were also found in blood.

Transcripts of RNA were the source for amplifying TCR beta CDR3 regions. Second-round multiplex PCR came after a first-round RT-PCR that employed HTBI primers. Each CDR3 protein is one row after TCRdb ran MiXCR on the multiplex PCR reads. The sample lists 350,000 to 450,000 distinct CDR3 sequences, about 21% seen once, with under 3.5% in the top ten. Stable hyperthyroidism denotes an absence of ophthalmopathy throughout 18 months of follow-up. Hyperthyroidism in these 18- to 65-year-old patients was newly diagnosed, lasting under 2 months. Around 10 ml of fresh blood yielded the PBMCs by density gradient. V lost 8 bases to trimming and J lost 0 bases, with 16 bases between them. This CDR3 is 16 amino acids long. Germline assignment: CDR1 MNHNS and CDR2 SASEGT.

The TCR was taken from a woman under 30 with stable Graves' hyperthyroidism. The sample was peripheral blood. The chain links TRBV6-1 to TRBJ2-2; D is tentatively TRBD1 or TRBD2 (5 bases each). The DNA of the CDR3 is TGTGCCAGCTCATCCCCCGGGACCCCGAACACCGGGGAGCTGTTTTTT. It encodes CASSSPGTPNTGELFF.